One T cell receptor beta chain is described in this entry. This sample also contains other DNA sequences that code for the same CDR3. Source study methods: Using reference gene primer amplification, nucleated cell counts were estimated. Generated by immunoSEQ multiplex PCR, the TCRdb table keeps only in-frame clones and is missing some. That table furnishes V, J and clone size, whereas the DNA furnished D and trimming. Found here are approximately 210,000 clones, almost 85% of them singletons; the top ten hold approximately 8%. The data originate from a study of blood T cell repertoires in COVID-19. Study information: Samples taken during acute and convalescent COVID-19 were collected in the United States, Italy and Spain. Nucleic acid was either cDNA or gDNA, and it came from T cells, B-cell-depleted T cells, or PBMCs.

The CDR3 has 13 residues. The germline V gene encodes CDR1 MNHEY and CDR2 SVGAGI. Trimming at V came to 6 bases and at J to 6 bases, leaving 5 bases not matched to a gene. Source material: peripheral blood. This rearrangement joins TRBV6-5 to TRBJ1-2; 9 bases fit TRBD1. This sequence was found in a woman between 50 and 59 years old with active or convalescent COVID-19. In DNA form, the CDR3 reads TGTGCCAGCAGCCGGGGACAGGGCGATGGCTACACCTTC. Its translation is CASSRGQGDGYTF.